This T cell receptor (beta chain) was captured in a study of shared clonotypes between healthy human individuals. Study at large: For every donor, three CD4 naive, three CD4 memory, two CD8 naive and one CD8 memory plates were used.

Clones were read by immunoSEQ multiplex PCR, and TCRdb kept only the in-frame ones, dropping some. The data show some 2,500,000 clones, more than 85% seen once. The CDR3 length is 12 residues. The V gene lost 4 bases and the J gene lost 1 base, with 4 bases spanning the gap. Per the germline V gene, CDR1 is SNHLY and CDR2 is FYNNEI. The chain carries TRBV2 and TRBJ1-1; D is undetermined. The TCR originated in a man younger than 30 in good health. Some clones in this sample may be carry-over from other donors' samples. The sequencing sample was made of naive CD4+ T cells from PBMCs. Subset in this sample: CD45RA+ positively selected. CDR3 in DNA: TGTGCCAGCAGTGTCCAGAACACTGAAGCTTTCTTT. Amino acids: CASSVQNTEAFF.